This T cell receptor beta chain was documented in a study of T cells after yellow fever vaccination (dated by TCRdb to between 2017 and 2020). Context from the whole study: The SMART-Seq v4 Ultra Low Input RNA kit was used to prepare libraries from fractions with low cell numbers. To follow T-cell clones before and after primary and booster YFV17D yellow fever vaccination, bulk TCR alpha and beta repertoires were sequenced over time. Two healthy male donors made up the cohort, one aged 18 to 30 years and the other aged 30 to 39 years. Bulk PBMC replicates and cell subsets were isolated from blood drawn at multiple timepoints before and after both primary and secondary immunization.

Deletion took 4 bases off V and 13 bases off J, with a span of 17 bases between the germline ends. The CDR3 starts with the cysteine, ends with the phenylalanine, and has 13 residues. Solely the CDR3 DNA is kept, with 39 bases framed from the first base. The CDR1 and CDR2 encoded by the germline V gene (reference sequence) are MNHEY and SMNVEV. The sample's treatment or condition label, decoded: live attenuated yellow fever vaccine strain. At each blood-draw timepoint, two biological replicates of bulk PBMCs were obtained. PBMCs were isolated from peripheral blood using a standard Ficoll-Paque protocol. RNA was extracted with TriZol from bulk PBMCs, CD4 and CD8 fractions, and dextramer-positive and dextramer-negative fractions. Sequencer: Illumina NovaSeq 6000. TCR cDNA was made using 5'RACE template switching, a step that added a universal primer site and unique molecular identifiers. Priming of cDNA synthesis was performed from both the TCR alpha and TCR beta constant segments. Two PCR steps were used to amplify libraries, with sample barcodes and sequencing adapters being added in the second step. Libraries were sequenced on Illumina HiSeq 2500 (2x100 bp) or NovaSeq (2x150 bp). In the source study's methods: MIGEC handled demultiplexing of reads and collapsing into UMI consensus sequences, while MiXCR performed V(D)J alignment. Vaccine-responding clonotypes were defined with edgeR using replicate PBMC samples, requiring FDR below 0.01 and a log2 fold change above 5 up to day 15. Each bulk clonotype was labeled CD4 or CD8 based on which sequenced repertoire, CD4 or CD8, contained the clonotype at higher abundance. Clones were called with MiXCR by TCRdb after fastp trimmed the public reads at Q25, and only in-frame beta chains were retained. Identical CDR3 protein sequences are pooled into one entry, listed with their most common genes and DNA. The V and J calls and clone size come from TCRdb's table, not from the authors' own analysis. The sample contains 300,000 to 350,000 distinct CDR3 sequences, around 4.1% of them found a single time. Around 24% of the sample lies in the top ten.

This clonotype has at least ten counts. Its antigen remains unidentified. No base qualities exist here, and no much larger clone lies one base off it. General conclusions and limits of the study: Most clones expanded after primary vaccination were re-detected after the booster (almost 98% of CD4 and around nine tenths of CD8), suggesting broad memory maintenance. FACS-sorted repertoires could contain abundant contaminating clonotypes from the bulk population, so computational filtering was required. The secondary T-cell response was found to be weaker but faster than the primary response, with a peak reached on day 5 rather than on day 15. A small share of clonotypes occurred in both CD4 and CD8 compartments, likely arising from convergent recombination. The study included only a couple of donors, which limits how far the findings can be generalized.

Specimen: PBMCs, collected 5 days after the yellow fever booster vaccination. The chain was built from TRBV27 and TRBJ2-1, and possibly TRBD2, on 6 matching bases. The receptor's source is a man aged 18 to 30 who received the YFV17D yellow fever vaccine. The DNA is as follows: TGTGCCAGCAGTTCCGGAGGGTACGGCGATCAGTTCTTC. This gives the protein CASSSGGYGDQFF.